Listed here are 3 T cell receptor beta chains from one sample, sequenced in a study of early T cells in non-severe SARS-CoV-2 infection (dated by TCRdb to the early 2020s). The method behind the library was 5' RACE. Sequencing used a NextSeq 500. The public reads were reprocessed in TCRdb via fastp at Q25 and MiXCR, keeping in-frame beta chains. Entries are consolidated by CDR3 protein sequence, retaining the most common genes and DNA. This sample comprises roughly 64,000 distinct CDR3 sequences, around 11% of them detected only once. Together, the top ten hold roughly 3% of the sample. Here the sequenced sample was whole blood, taken at baseline. The receptor source for this set is an adult who was a healthcare worker with PCR-confirmed SARS-CoV-2 infection or an uninfected control (not recorded which).

The J gene is TRBJ1-1, the V gene TRBV6-1; possibly TRBD1 for D (5 bases). Germline V gene lookup returns CDR1 MNHNS and CDR2 SASEGT. V gave up 4 bases and J gave up 1 base, with 7 bases separating them. CDR3 length: 13 amino acids. In DNA form, the CDR3 reads TGTGCCAGCAGTGGGGGGAGGAACACTGAAGCTTTCTTT. This encodes CASSGGRNTEAFF.

The CDR3 sequence: CASSSSGGADTQYF. The CDR3, as DNA: TGTGCCAGCAGCTCTAGCGGGGGCGCAGATACGCAGTATTTT. The V gene is TRBV7-9, the J gene TRBJ2-3; 10 positions agree with TRBD2. Trimming removed 4 bases from V and 4 bases from J; junction bases left unmatched: 2. The CDR3 is 14 residues long. Germline CDR1 and CDR2: SEHNR and FQNEAQ (reference sequence).

The chain couples TRBV6-5 to TRBJ2-7, with a weak D call TRBD1 (6 bases). V was cut by 2 bases and J by 6 bases, with 11 bases left in between. CDR3 length: 13 residues. The germline gives CDR1 MNHEY, CDR2 SVGAGI. The CDR3 loop is CASSYGRGLEQYF. The CDR3 DNA follows: TGTGCCAGCAGTTACGGCAGGGGCCTCGAGCAGTACTTC.